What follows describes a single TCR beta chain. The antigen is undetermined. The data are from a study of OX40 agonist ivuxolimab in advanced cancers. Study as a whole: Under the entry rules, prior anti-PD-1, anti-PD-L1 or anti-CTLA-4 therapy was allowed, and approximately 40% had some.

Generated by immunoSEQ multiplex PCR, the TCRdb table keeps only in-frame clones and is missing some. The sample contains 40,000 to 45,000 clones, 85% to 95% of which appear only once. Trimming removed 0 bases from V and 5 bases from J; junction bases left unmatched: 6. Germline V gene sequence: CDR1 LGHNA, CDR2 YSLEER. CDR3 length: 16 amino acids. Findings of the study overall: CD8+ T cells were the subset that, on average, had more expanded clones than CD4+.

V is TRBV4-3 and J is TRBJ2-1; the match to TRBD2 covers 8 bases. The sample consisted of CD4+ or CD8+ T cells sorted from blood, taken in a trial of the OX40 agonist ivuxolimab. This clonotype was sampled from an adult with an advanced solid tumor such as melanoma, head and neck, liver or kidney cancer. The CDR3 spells CASSQEYTSGNNEQFF. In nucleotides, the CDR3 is TGCGCCAGCAGCCAAGAATATACTAGCGGCAACAATGAGCAGTTCTTC.